The clone carrying this T cell receptor beta chain has a handful of counts. Its specificity is not known. The record originates from a study of T cell repertoires in cytomegalovirus infection. TCRdb ran MiXCR on the reads and lists one entry per CDR3 protein. The sample consists of hundreds of thousands of distinct CDR3 sequences, about 33% of them appearing once. The germline V and J ends were trimmed by 3 bases and 1 base, with 9 bases remaining between them. This CDR3 is 14 amino acids long. The chain recombines TRBV12-3 or TRBV12-4 with TRBJ1-1; D gene uncertain. This sequence originates from a human donor in good health (CMV status not recorded). Some clones in this sample may be carry-over from other donors' samples. The sample in question was cultured PBMCs, obtained from culture after CMV antigen stimulation. CDR3 protein: CASSLRQRNTEAFF. Written as DNA, the CDR3 is TGTGCCAGCAGTTTGAGGCAGAGGAACACTGAAGCTTTCTTT.